These 25 T cell receptor beta chains were all obtained from the same sample, sequenced in a study of cytotoxic CD8 clonotypes in ibrutinib-treated CLL. The assay was immunoSEQ multiplex PCR, and TCRdb's table has in-frame clones only and misses some. The profile shows some 350,000 clones, 67% of them singletons. The sequenced sample was PBMCs, obtained after 36 months of ibrutinib treatment. The receptors come from a human donor with chronic lymphocytic leukemia.

V gene TRBV7-3 combines with J gene TRBJ1-1; perhaps TRBD1 as D (6 bases). The CDR3 length is 14 residues. V was trimmed by 5 bases and J by 1 base, leaving 11 bases between them. Per the germline V gene, CDR1 is SGHTA and CDR2 is FQGTGA. This chain's CDR3 is CASSPGAGNTEAFF. The CDR3 nucleotides read TGTGCCAGCAGCCCGGGGGCCGGGAACACTGAAGCTTTCTTT.

The chain employs TRBV7-9 and TRBJ1-4, with 7 positions matching TRBD1. V lost 5 bases, J lost 1 base, and 4 bases stayed unmatched. Per germline, CDR1 SEHNR and CDR2 FQNEAQ (reference sequence). CDR3 length: 15 amino acids. CDR3 region: CASSLRQGTNEKLFF. The CDR3 DNA sequence: TGTGCCAGCAGCCTCAGACAGGGAACTAATGAAAAACTGTTTTTT.

This clone has only one observation. The rearrangement links TRBV5-1 to TRBJ2-7; 8 bases line up with TRBD1. CDR1 SGHRS and CDR2 YFSETQ come from the germline V gene. Unmatched junction bases numbered 8, after V lost 4 bases and J lost 2 bases. CDR3 size: 15 residues. DNA for the CDR3: TGCGCCAGCAGCCCCGACAGGGGAGCCGCCTACGAGCAGTACTTC. This gives the protein CASSPDRGAAYEQYF.

Only a few counts were recorded for this clone. V is TRBV29-1 and J is TRBJ2-7; D uncertain. CDR3 length: 11 amino acids. Germline values: CDR1 SQVTM, CDR2 ANQGSEA. Trimming left V 4 bases short and J 3 bases short, with 7 bases between. CDR3 sequence (DNA): TGCAGCGTTGTGGTGGGCTACGAGCAGTACTTC. Its translation is CSVVVGYEQYF.

The V call is TRBV7-9, the J call TRBJ2-5; 7 nucleotides align to TRBD1. The CDR3 is made up of 19 amino acids. V lost 3 bases, J lost 2 bases, and 18 bases stayed unmatched. Looked up from germline, CDR1 is SEHNR and CDR2 is FQNEAQ (reference sequence). For the CDR3, the DNA is TGTGCCAGCAGCTTGGGACAGTCGCTTTTTGGTCCTGGACAAGAGACCCAGTACTTC. It specifies CASSLGQSLFGPGQETQYF.

The chain is built from TRBV7-9 and TRBJ2-7; no firm D call. The CDR3 spans 11 residues. V lost 5 bases and J 7 bases, leaving 9 bases between the germline ends. CDR1 SEHNR and CDR2 FQNEAQ come from the germline V gene (reference sequence). Here the CDR3 reads CASSRPGEQYF. The CDR3 nucleotides read TGTGCCAGCAGCCGGCCTGGGGAGCAGTACTTC. Full variable domain (missing parts from reference TRBV7-9 and TRBJ2-7): DTGVSQNPRHKITKRGQNVTFRCDPISEHNRLYWYRQTLGQGPEFLTYFQNEAQLEKSRLLSDRFSAERPKGSFSTLEIQRTEQGDSAMYLCASSRPGEQYFGPGTRLTVT.

V usage is TRBV5-1 and J usage is TRBJ2-1, with TRBD2 identical over 9 bases. CDR3 length equals 16 residues. The trim removed 5 bases at V and 3 bases at J, leaving 9 bases unmatched. Germline CDR1 is SGHRS and CDR2 is YFSETQ. CDR3 region: CASSPRSGGYYNEQFF. The CDR3 DNA reads TGCGCCAGCAGTCCCCGAAGCGGGGGGTACTACAATGAGCAGTTCTTC.

The sample holds a few counts of this clone. J is TRBJ1-2 and V is TRBV27; TRBD1 might be the D (6 bases). The germline gives CDR1 MNHEY, CDR2 SMNVEV (reference sequence). The CDR3 covers 15 residues. V was clipped by 5 bases and J by 3 bases, with 16 bases between them. CDR3 coding DNA: TGTGCCAGCAGTCAAACAGGGCCTGGGGACTATGGCTACACCTTC. It encodes CASSQTGPGDYGYTF.

The chain uses TRBV27 and TRBJ2-2, with D tentatively TRBD1 (6 bases). This CDR3 comprises 14 residues. Germline V gene lookup returns CDR1 MNHEY and CDR2 SMNVEV (reference sequence). Trimming took 5 bases from V and 5 from J, leaving 12 bases between them. CDR3 region: CASSPTQGTGELFF. CDR3 nucleotide sequence: TGTGCCAGCAGTCCCACCCAGGGGACCGGGGAGCTGTTTTTT.

J is TRBJ1-3 and V is TRBV18, with D tentatively TRBD1 (6 bases). Germline V gene lookup returns CDR1 KGHSH and CDR2 LQKENI. V lost 6 bases to trimming and J lost 0 bases, with 12 bases between them. The CDR3 consists of 15 residues. The CDR3 DNA is TGTGCCAGCTCGAGAAGGGGGATCTCTGGAAACACCATATATTTT. Protein product: CASSRRGISGNTIYF.

This chain uses TRBV11-2 with TRBJ2-3; 9 bases map to TRBD2. This CDR3 contains 14 residues. Trimming took 5 bases from V and 3 from J; bases not matched to a gene: 3. The germline CDR1 and CDR2 sequences are SGHAT and FQNNGV. CDR3 DNA sequence: TGTGCCAGCAGCCTCGGACTAGCGACAGATACGCAGTATTTT. Residues: CASSLGLATDTQYF.

The chain has TRBV4-1 and TRBJ1-1; D call uncertain. Germline values: CDR1 MGHRA, CDR2 YSYEKL. CDR3 size: 14 residues. Deletions cut 1 base from V and 0 bases from J, with 6 bases between. The CDR3 spells CASSQVNMNTEAFF. CDR3 in DNA: TGCGCCAGCAGCCAAGTAAACATGAACACTGAAGCTTTCTTT.

Only one count was recorded for this clone. The chain couples TRBV21-1 to TRBJ2-1; TRBD2, the D gene given by the table, was not confirmed from the DNA. TRBV21-1 is recorded as a pseudogene. This CDR3 has 20 residues. CDR3 residues: CASLNVGTSGAYGSYNEQFF. The CDR3 DNA follows: TGTGCCAGCCTCAATGTAGGGACTAGCGGGGCCTATGGGTCCTACAATGAGCAGTTCTTC.

This chain connects TRBV18 to TRBJ1-2, with 8 bases matching TRBD1. This CDR3 spans 13 amino acids. V was pared by 3 bases and J by 7 bases, with 4 bases of the junction left unmatched. CDR1 KGHSH and CDR2 LQKENI come from the germline V gene. DNA for the CDR3: TGTGCCAGCTCACCCAGGGGGCGTTTTGGCTACACCTTC. It is translated as CASSPRGRFGYTF.

This sequence joins TRBV18 and TRBJ2-3; TRBD2 is a possible D gene (5 bases). CDR1 KGHSH and CDR2 LQKENI come from the germline V gene. The CDR3 has 15 amino acids. Trimming stripped 1 base from V and 2 bases from J, with 10 bases between. The CDR3 DNA follows: TGTGCCAGCTCACCACTAAGAGCGGTCACAGATACGCAGTATTTT. Its protein is CASSPLRAVTDTQYF.

V and J are TRBV4-2 and TRBJ2-5, with D unresolved. Between the trimmed V and J ends, which lost 4 bases and 2 bases, there was a span of 14 bases. The length of the CDR3 is 15 residues. From germline, CDR1 is LGHNA and CDR2 YNFKEQ. The CDR3 region is CASSRLQDVQETQYF. In nucleotides, the CDR3 is TGTGCCAGCAGCCGGCTCCAGGACGTACAAGAGACCCAGTACTTC.

The V call is TRBV29-1, the J call TRBJ2-5; the D gene is possibly TRBD2 (5 bases). This CDR3 is 15 amino acids long. CDR1 SQVTM and CDR2 ANQGSEA come from the germline V gene. V lost 4 bases and J lost 5, with 20 bases in between. The CDR3, as DNA: TGCAGCGTTGTGCCCCGTATGGGAGATGGGGAGACCCAGTACTTC. It is translated as CSVVPRMGDGETQYF.

V and J are TRBV1 and TRBJ2-1; TRBD1, the D gene given by the table, was not confirmed from the DNA. TRBV1 is recorded as a pseudogene. The CDR3 covers 15 residues. CDR3 coding DNA: TGCACCAGCAGCCAAGCCGTGGACAGGGGCTTCGAGCAGTTCTTC. Its protein is CTSSQAVDRGFEQFF.

This rearrangement joins TRBV5-1 to TRBJ1-3; TRBD1 agrees at 8 bases. The V gene's germline CDR1 is SGHRS and CDR2 YFSETQ. V lost 1 base, J lost 0 bases, and 3 bases stayed unmatched. The CDR3 consists of 16 residues. The CDR3 is CASSLSTGASGNTIYF. CDR3 coding DNA: TGCGCCAGCAGCTTGTCGACAGGGGCCTCTGGAAACACCATATATTTT.

V usage is TRBV9 and J usage is TRBJ2-7; 9 nucleotides line up with TRBD1. The length of the CDR3 is 15 residues. V dropped 4 bases and J dropped 3; count of bases not matched to a gene: 8. From germline, CDR1 is SGDLS and CDR2 YYNGEE. The CDR3 DNA is TGTGCCAGCAGCCCGACTGGACAGGGGATCTACGAGCAGTACTTC. It is translated as CASSPTGQGIYEQYF.

The V and J genes are TRBV15 and TRBJ1-2; a possible D gene is TRBD1 (6 bases). Germline V gene lookup returns CDR1 LNHNV and CDR2 YYDKDF (reference sequence). CDR3 length equals 13 residues. V lost 8 bases to trimming and J lost 4 bases, with 14 bases between them. The CDR3 region has the DNA TGTGCCACCCTGGGGGGCTGGGGCTATGGCTACACCTTC. The encoded protein is CATLGGWGYGYTF.

The chain employs TRBV7-3 and TRBJ1-1; tentatively, D is TRBD1 (6 bases). The CDR3 has 15 amino acids. The V gene's germline CDR1 is SGHTA and CDR2 FQGTGA. Trimming pared 1 base from V and 3 bases from J, leaving 12 bases between. In DNA form, the CDR3 reads TGTGCCAGCAGCTTAAAGGGGGGGCAATACACTGAAGCTTTCTTT. Its translation is CASSLKGGQYTEAFF.

The chain uses TRBV5-1 and TRBJ1-5; 9 positions match TRBD1. This CDR3 contains 15 residues. CDR1 and CDR2 from the germline V gene are SGHRS and YFSETQ. V shed 5 bases, J shed 6 bases, and the junction held 9 bases outside the gene matches. This chain's CDR3 is CASSVGTGYAQPQHF. CDR3 DNA sequence: TGCGCCAGCAGTGTCGGGACAGGGTACGCTCAGCCCCAGCATTTT.

The chain recombines TRBV25-1 with TRBJ1-5; D call uncertain. The CDR3 spans 13 residues. The germline gives CDR1 MGHDK, CDR2 SYGVNS. The ends were cut back, 6 bases at V and 4 bases at J, with 10 bases in the middle. The chain's CDR3 is CASRADGNQPQHF. The DNA of the CDR3 is TGTGCCAGCAGGGCGGATGGGAATCAGCCCCAGCATTTT.

The rearrangement links TRBV25-1 to TRBJ2-1; no definite D call. The CDR3 consists of 12 residues. V gave up 2 bases and J gave up 8 bases, with 7 bases separating them. The germline V gene encodes CDR1 MGHDK and CDR2 SYGVNS. DNA for the CDR3: TGTGCCAGCAGTGAAAGGACGGATGAGCAGTTCTTC. Its translation is CASSERTDEQFF.